This T cell receptor (beta chain) is drawn from a study of neurological immune-mediated disorders. Comment on this clonotype: Its antigen is not identified.

Synthesis of cDNA used 5'RACE (with 10-nucleotide random UMIs). TCRdb independently ran MiXCR on the 5' RACE reads; one entry per CDR3 protein. The table lists more than 75,000 distinct CDR3 sequences, around 3.5% of them singletons. Findings and limits, study-wide: The multiple sclerosis repertoire cluster was not associated with any clinical or MRI feature, with the authors stating that larger cohorts are needed. Phylogenetic grouping placed 18 of 34 multiple sclerosis patients' repertoires in one related-CDR3 cluster, a possible signature. Levels of TCR clonal expansion peaked in HTLV-1-associated myelopathy and reached their lowest in multiple sclerosis, under those of healthy controls.

CDR1 and CDR2 (germline): LNHDA, SQIVND (reference sequence). The CDR3 is 14 amino acids. V lost 5 bases, J lost 10 bases, and 11 bases stayed unmatched. The sequence was obtained from a woman aged 50 to 60 with multiple sclerosis. The gene calls are TRBV19 and TRBJ2-3; 8 nucleotides match TRBD2. Material for sequencing was PBMCs. CDR3 sequence (DNA): TGTGCCAGTAGTTTACTAGCGGAGCCCGAGGCGCAGTATTTT. Its translation is CASSLLAEPEAQYF.